This section outlines one TCR beta chain sequence together with its context. These data originate in a study of cytomegalovirus exposure and HLA in healthy donors. Assay used: immunoSEQ multiplex PCR; TCRdb lists only in-frame clones, some missing. The sample consists of around 98,000 clones, around 88% of them appearing once. V lost 7 bases and J 0 bases, leaving 9 bases between the germline ends. Germline V gene lookup returns CDR1 MNHEY and CDR2 SMNVEV (reference sequence). This CDR3 contains 13 residues. The sequenced sample consisted of PBMCs. The clonotype comes from a woman in her twenties or thirties in good health and CMV-seronegative. J is TRBJ1-1 and V is TRBV27; D uncertain. The CDR3 DNA reads TGTGCCAGCAAGACGGAGATGAACACTGAAGCTTTCTTT. Translated: CASKTEMNTEAFF.